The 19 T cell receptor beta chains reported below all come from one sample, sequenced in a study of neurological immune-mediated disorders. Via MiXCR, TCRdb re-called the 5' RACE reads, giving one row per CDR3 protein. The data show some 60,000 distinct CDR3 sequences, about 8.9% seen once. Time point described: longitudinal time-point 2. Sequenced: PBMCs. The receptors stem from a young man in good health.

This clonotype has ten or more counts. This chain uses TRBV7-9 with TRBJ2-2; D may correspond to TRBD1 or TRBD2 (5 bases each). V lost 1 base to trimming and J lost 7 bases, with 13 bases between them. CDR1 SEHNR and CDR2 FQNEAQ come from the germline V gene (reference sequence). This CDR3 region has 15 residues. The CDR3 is CASSLVTGPSGELFF. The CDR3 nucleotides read TGTGCCAGCAGCTTAGTGACGGGACCCAGCGGGGAGCTGTTTTTT.

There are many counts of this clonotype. The CDR3 is CSARDTGRDNEQFF. The CDR3, as DNA: TGCAGTGCTAGAGACACAGGGCGGGACAATGAGCAGTTCTTC. V usage is TRBV20-1 and J usage is TRBJ2-1; maybe TRBD1 (6 bases). Trimming shortened V by 0 bases and J by 5 bases, and 11 bases separated the two germline ends. The germline gives CDR1 DFQATT, CDR2 SNEGSKA (reference sequence). The CDR3 covers 14 residues.

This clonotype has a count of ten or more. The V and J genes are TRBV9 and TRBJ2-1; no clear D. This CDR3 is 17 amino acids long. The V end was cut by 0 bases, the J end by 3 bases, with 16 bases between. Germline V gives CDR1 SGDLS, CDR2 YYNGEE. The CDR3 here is CASSVGSSFTLYNEQFF. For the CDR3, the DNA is TGTGCCAGCAGCGTAGGGAGTAGTTTCACCCTCTACAATGAGCAGTTCTTC.

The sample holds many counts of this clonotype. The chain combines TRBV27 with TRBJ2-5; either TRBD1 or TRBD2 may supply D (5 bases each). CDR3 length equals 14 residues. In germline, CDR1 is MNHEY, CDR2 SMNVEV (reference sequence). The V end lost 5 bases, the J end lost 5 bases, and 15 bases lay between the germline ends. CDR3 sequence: CASSGGRVMETQYF. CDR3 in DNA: TGTGCCAGCAGTGGGGGACGAGTTATGGAGACCCAGTACTTC.

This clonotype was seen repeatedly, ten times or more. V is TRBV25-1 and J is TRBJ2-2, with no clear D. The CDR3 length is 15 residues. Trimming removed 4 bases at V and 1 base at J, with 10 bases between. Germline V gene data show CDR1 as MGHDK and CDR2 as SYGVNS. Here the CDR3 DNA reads TGTGCCAGCAGTGGTATTCAGAAGAACACCGGGGAGCTGTTTTTT. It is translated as CASSGIQKNTGELFF.

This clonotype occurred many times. For the CDR3, the DNA is TGTGCCAGCAGCTTGTTTGGTATAGGGGCCAACGTCCTGACTTTC. Translation gives CASSLFGIGANVLTF. The V gene is TRBV5-8, the J gene TRBJ2-6; no firm D call. CDR1 and CDR2 from the germline V gene are SGHTS and YDEGEE. The V and J ends lost 1 base and 4 bases respectively, with 9 bases between them. The CDR3 extends over 15 amino acids.

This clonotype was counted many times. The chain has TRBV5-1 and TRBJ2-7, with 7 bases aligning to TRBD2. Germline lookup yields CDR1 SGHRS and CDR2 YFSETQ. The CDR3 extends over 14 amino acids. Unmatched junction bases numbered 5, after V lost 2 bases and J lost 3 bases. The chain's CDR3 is CASSFAGGNYEQYF. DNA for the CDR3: TGCGCCAGCAGCTTCGCCGGGGGGAACTACGAGCAGTACTTC.

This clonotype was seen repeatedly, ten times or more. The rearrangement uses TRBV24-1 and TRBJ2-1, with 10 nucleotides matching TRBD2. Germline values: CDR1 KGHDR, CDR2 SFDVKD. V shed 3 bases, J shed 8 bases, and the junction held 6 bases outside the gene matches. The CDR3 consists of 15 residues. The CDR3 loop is CATSDRLLAGDEQFF. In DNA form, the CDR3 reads TGTGCCACCAGTGATCGATTGCTAGCGGGAGATGAGCAGTTCTTC.

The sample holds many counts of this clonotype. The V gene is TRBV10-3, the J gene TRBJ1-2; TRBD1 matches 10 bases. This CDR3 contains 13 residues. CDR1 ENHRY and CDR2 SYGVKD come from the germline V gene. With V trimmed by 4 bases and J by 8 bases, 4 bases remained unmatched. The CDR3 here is CAISGTGGEGYTF. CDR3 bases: TGTGCCATCAGTGGGACAGGGGGGGAAGGCTACACCTTC.

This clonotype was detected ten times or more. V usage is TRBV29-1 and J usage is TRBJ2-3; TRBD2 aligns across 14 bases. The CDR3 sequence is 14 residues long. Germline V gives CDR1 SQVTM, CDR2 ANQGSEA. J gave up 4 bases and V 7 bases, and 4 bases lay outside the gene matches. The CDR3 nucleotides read TGCAGCGCCGGGACTAGCGGGAGTGCAGATACGCAGTATTTT. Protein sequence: CSAGTSGSADTQYF.

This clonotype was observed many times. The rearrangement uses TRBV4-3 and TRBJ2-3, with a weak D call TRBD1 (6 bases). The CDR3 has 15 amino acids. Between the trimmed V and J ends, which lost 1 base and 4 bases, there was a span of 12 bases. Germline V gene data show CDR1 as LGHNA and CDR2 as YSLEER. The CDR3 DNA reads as TGCGCCAGCAGCCAAGGATGGGGGCTCTCAGATACGCAGTATTTT. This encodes CASSQGWGLSDTQYF.

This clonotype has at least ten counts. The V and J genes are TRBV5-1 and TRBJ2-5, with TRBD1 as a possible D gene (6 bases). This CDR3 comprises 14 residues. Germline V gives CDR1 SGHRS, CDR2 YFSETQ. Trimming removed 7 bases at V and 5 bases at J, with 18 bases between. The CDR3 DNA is TGCGCCAGCTGCTCAGGGGCGCCGGGGGAGACCCAGTACTTC. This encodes CASCSGAPGETQYF.

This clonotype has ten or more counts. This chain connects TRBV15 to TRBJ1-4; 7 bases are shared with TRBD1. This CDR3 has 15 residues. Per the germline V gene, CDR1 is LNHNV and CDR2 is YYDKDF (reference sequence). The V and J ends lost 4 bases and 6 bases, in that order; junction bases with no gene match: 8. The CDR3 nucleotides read TGTGCCACCAGCACCGAGGGGGCTCCTGATGAAAAACTGTTTTTT. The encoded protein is CATSTEGAPDEKLFF. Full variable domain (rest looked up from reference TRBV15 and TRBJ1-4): DAMVIQNPRYQVTQFGKPVTLSCSQTLNHNVMYWYQQKSSQAPKLLFHYYDKDFNNEADTPDNFQSRRPNTSFCFLDIRSPGLGDTAMYLCATSTEGAPDEKLFFGSGTQLSVL.

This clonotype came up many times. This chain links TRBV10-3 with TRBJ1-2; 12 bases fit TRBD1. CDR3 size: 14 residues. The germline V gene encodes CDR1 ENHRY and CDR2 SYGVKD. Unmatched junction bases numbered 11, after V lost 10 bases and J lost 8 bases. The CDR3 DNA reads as TGTGCCACGAAGGTGGGACAGGGGGCAGAGGGCTACACCTTC. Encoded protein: CATKVGQGAEGYTF.

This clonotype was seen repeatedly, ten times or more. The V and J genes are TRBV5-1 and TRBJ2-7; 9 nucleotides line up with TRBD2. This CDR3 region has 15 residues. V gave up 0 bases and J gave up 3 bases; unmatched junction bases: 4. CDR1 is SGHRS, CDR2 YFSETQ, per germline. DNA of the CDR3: TGCGCCAGCAGCTTGGCGACTAGCGGAGTCTACGAGCAGTACTTC. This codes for CASSLATSGVYEQYF.

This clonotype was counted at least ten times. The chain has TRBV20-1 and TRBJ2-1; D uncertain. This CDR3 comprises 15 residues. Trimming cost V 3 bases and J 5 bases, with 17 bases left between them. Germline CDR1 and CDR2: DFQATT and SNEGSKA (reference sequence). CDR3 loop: CSASVSAAPDNEQFF. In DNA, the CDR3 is TGCAGTGCTAGTGTCTCGGCAGCGCCAGACAATGAGCAGTTCTTC.

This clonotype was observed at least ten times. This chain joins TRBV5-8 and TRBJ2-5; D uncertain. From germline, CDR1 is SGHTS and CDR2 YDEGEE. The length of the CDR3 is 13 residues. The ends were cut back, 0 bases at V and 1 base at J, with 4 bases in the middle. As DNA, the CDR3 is TGTGCCAGCAGCTTGGACACCCAAGAGACCCAGTACTTC. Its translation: CASSLDTQETQYF.

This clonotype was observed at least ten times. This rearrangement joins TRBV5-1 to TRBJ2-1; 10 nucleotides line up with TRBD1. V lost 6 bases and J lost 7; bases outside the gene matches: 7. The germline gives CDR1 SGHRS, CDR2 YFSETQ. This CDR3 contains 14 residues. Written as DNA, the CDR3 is TGCGCCAGCATACCGGGACAGGGGAAGAATGAGCAGTTCTTC. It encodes CASIPGQGKNEQFF.

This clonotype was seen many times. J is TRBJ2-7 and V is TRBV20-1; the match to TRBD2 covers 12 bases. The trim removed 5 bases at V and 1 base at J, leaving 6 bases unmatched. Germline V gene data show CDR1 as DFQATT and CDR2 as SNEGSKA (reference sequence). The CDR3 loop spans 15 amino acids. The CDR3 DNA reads TGCAGTGCTCTAGCGGGGGGGAGTCCTTCCTACGAGCAGTACTTC. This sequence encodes CSALAGGSPSYEQYF.